Shown below are 14 T cell receptor beta chains from a single sample sequenced in a study of T cells in localized non-small cell lung cancer. This table comes from immunoSEQ multiplex PCR, and its TCRdb copy is limited to in-frame clones, with some not included. Of tens of thousands of clones in the sample, around 93% were seen once. The sample was peripheral blood mononuclear cells, taken before any cancer treatment. These receptors came from a woman aged 35-70 years with stage III lung adenocarcinoma.

The chain links TRBV7-9 to TRBJ2-2; D is possibly TRBD1 (5 bases). CDR1 and CDR2 from the germline V gene are SEHNR and FQNEAQ (reference sequence). V lost 5 bases and J lost 4, with 11 bases in between. The length of the CDR3 is 14 residues. The CDR3: CASSADTFTGELFF. CDR3 in DNA: TGTGCCAGCAGCGCGGACACTTTCACCGGGGAGCTGTTTTTT.

This chain connects TRBV13 to TRBJ2-7, with a tentative D call TRBD1 (6 bases). Germline V gene lookup returns CDR1 PRHDT and CDR2 FYEKMQ (reference sequence). The CDR3 totals 15 residues. V shed 5 bases and J shed 2 bases, with 16 bases lying between them. The CDR3 sequence: CASSVEQGPTYEQYF. The CDR3, as DNA: TGTGCCAGCAGCGTAGAGCAGGGGCCCACCTACGAGCAGTACTTC.

The chain links TRBV11-2 to TRBJ1-2; a weak D match, TRBD1 (5 bases). Looked up from germline, CDR1 is SGHAT and CDR2 is FQNNGV. Trimming cost V 1 base and J 7 bases, with 13 bases left between them. This CDR3 has 14 amino acids. CDR3 sequence: CASSLAQGEVGYTF. The DNA for the CDR3 is TGTGCCAGCAGCTTAGCCCAGGGAGAGGTTGGCTACACCTTC.

The genes are TRBV5-5 and TRBJ2-5; 8 nucleotides align to TRBD1. The CDR3 consists of 13 residues. V shed 7 bases and J 5 bases; nucleotides not matched to a gene: 7. The germline CDR1 and CDR2 sequences are SGHKS and YYEKEE (reference sequence). The CDR3: CASVGTGRETQYF. The CDR3 DNA reads TGTGCCAGCGTCGGGACAGGAAGGGAGACCCAGTACTTC.

J is TRBJ1-1 and V is TRBV28; 8 bases fit TRBD1. This CDR3 comprises 14 residues. The germline V gene has CDR1 MDHEN and CDR2 SYDVKM. The J segment lost 3 bases and the V segment lost 5 bases, leaving 5 bases of the junction unmatched. The CDR3 coding sequence is TGTGCCAGCAGTCCCGTACAGGGGGACACTGAAGCTTTCTTT. Its translation is CASSPVQGDTEAFF.

This clone has a handful of counts. The chain is built from TRBV7-9 and TRBJ2-1, with TRBD2 matching 13 bases. The length of the CDR3 is 13 residues. The trim removed 2 bases at V and 16 bases at J, leaving 5 bases unmatched. CDR1 is SEHNR and CDR2 is FQNEAQ in the germline V gene (reference sequence). CDR3 coding DNA: TGTGCCAGCAGCTTAACTAGCGGGGGGGCGTTTTTCTTC. It specifies CASSLTSGGAFFF.

The J gene is TRBJ2-1, the V gene TRBV9, with 8 bases fitting TRBD1. The CDR3 covers 15 residues. J was trimmed by 3 bases and V by 2 bases; bases with no gene match: 4. Germline V CDR1 and CDR2: SGDLS, YYNGEE. CDR3 amino acids: CASSVEDRDYNEQFF. DNA of the CDR3: TGTGCCAGCAGCGTCGAGGACAGGGACTACAATGAGCAGTTCTTC.

The J gene is TRBJ2-5, the V gene TRBV7-2; D call uncertain. Germline CDR1 is SGHTA and CDR2 is FQGNSA. CDR3 length: 13 residues. The germline V and J ends were trimmed by 3 bases and 4 bases, with 9 bases remaining between them. The CDR3 bases are TGTGCCAGCAGCTTGAACTCGGCAGAGACCCAGTACTTC. Its translation is CASSLNSAETQYF.

The chain uses TRBV27 and TRBJ2-1, with D tentatively TRBD2 (5 bases). The V end lost 6 bases, the J end lost 7 bases, and 7 bases lay between the germline ends. This CDR3 contains 11 residues. CDR1 is MNHEY, CDR2 SMNVEV, per germline (reference sequence). CDR3 in amino acids: CASRRGNEQFF. In nucleotides, the CDR3 is TGTGCCAGCAGACGAGGGAATGAGCAGTTCTTC.

This chain connects TRBV11-2 to TRBJ2-1; D is possibly TRBD2 (5 bases). The CDR3 is made up of 15 amino acids. From germline, CDR1 is SGHAT and CDR2 FQNNGV. Trimming stripped 5 bases from V and 0 bases from J, with 11 bases between. CDR3 residues: CASSRGSSSYNEQFF. The CDR3 DNA reads TGTGCCAGCAGCCGAGGGTCAAGCTCCTACAATGAGCAGTTCTTC.

The DNA for the CDR3 is TGTGCCAGCAGTTTCGAGACAGAAGAGACCCAGTACTTC. Its protein is CASSFETEETQYF. The chain employs TRBV6-6 and TRBJ2-5; possibly TRBD1 for D (5 bases). The CDR3 has 13 residues. Per germline, CDR1 MNHNY and CDR2 SVGAGI (reference sequence). V lost 4 bases and J 3 bases, leaving 9 bases between the germline ends.

The J gene is TRBJ2-4, the V gene TRBV6-1; 8 positions agree with TRBD1. The CDR3 runs 15 residues. The V gene end was trimmed by 0 bases and the J gene end by 7 bases; junction bases not matched to a gene: 5. CDR1 and CDR2 (germline): MNHNS, SASEGT. The CDR3 sequence: CASSEATGATNIQYF. In DNA, the CDR3 is TGTGCCAGCAGTGAAGCGACAGGGGCGACGAACATTCAGTACTTC.

This chain connects TRBV11-2 to TRBJ1-5, with TRBD1 matching 7 bases. The length of the CDR3 is 16 residues. Germline CDR1 SGHAT, CDR2 FQNNGV. The J segment lost 3 bases and the V segment lost 0 bases, leaving 5 bases of the junction unmatched. CDR3 sequence (DNA): TGTGCCAGCAGCTTAGAAAGCGGACAGGCCAATCAGCCCCAGCATTTT. Protein: CASSLESGQANQPQHF.

Only one count was recorded for this clone. The chain is built from TRBV5-5 and TRBJ2-3; 11 positions agree with TRBD2. Germline lookup yields CDR1 SGHKS and CDR2 YYEKEE (reference sequence). CDR3 length equals 16 residues. The J segment lost 2 bases and the V segment lost 2 bases, leaving 4 bases of the junction unmatched. The CDR3 reads CASSFLAGGTTDTQYF. CDR3 nucleotide sequence: TGTGCCAGCAGCTTCCTAGCGGGGGGAACCACAGATACGCAGTATTTT.